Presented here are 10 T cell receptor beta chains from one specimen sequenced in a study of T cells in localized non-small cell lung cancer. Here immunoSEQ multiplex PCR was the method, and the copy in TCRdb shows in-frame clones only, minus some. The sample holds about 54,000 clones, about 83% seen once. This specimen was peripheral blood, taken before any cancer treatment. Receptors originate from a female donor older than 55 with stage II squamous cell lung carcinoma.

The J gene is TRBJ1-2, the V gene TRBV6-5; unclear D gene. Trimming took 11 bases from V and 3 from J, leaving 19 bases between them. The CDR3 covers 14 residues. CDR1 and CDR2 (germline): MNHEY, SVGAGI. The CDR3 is CAGTERGPHYGYTF. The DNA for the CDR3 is TGTGCCGGCACCGAACGGGGTCCCCACTATGGCTACACCTTC.

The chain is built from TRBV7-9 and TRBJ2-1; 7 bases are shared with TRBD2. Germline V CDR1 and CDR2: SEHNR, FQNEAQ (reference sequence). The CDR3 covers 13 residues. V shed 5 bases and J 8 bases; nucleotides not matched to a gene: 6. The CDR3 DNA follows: TGTGCCAGCAGCCCCGGGGGGTTCGATGAGCAGTTCTTC. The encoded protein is CASSPGGFDEQFF.

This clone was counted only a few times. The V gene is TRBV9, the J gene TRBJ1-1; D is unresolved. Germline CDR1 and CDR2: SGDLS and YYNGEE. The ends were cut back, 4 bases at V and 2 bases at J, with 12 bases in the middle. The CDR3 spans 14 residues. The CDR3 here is CASSPQPTNTEAFF. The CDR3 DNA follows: TGTGCCAGCAGCCCCCAGCCTACTAACACTGAAGCTTTCTTT.

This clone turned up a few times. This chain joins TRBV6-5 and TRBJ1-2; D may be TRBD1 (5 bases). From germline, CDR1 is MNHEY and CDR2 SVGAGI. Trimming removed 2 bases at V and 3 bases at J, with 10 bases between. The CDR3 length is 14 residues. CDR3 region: CASSYVGEDYGYTF. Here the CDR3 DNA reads TGTGCCAGCAGTTACGTGGGGGAGGACTATGGCTACACCTTC.

The DNA for the CDR3 is TGTGCCAGCAGCTTAACGGGCGACCTACTGTATTTT. This translates into CASSLTGDLLYF. The chain uses TRBV7-3 and TRBJ2-3, with D uncertain. The CDR3 spans 12 residues. Germline-derived CDR1 and CDR2 are SGHTA and FQGTGA. Trimming pared 0 bases from V and 14 bases from J, leaving 12 bases between.

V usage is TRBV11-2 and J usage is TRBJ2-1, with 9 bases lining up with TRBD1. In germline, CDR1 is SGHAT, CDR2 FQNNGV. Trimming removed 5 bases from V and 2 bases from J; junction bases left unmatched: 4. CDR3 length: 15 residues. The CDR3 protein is CASSQGTGTYNEQFF. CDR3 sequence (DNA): TGTGCCAGCAGCCAGGGGACAGGGACCTACAATGAGCAGTTCTTC.

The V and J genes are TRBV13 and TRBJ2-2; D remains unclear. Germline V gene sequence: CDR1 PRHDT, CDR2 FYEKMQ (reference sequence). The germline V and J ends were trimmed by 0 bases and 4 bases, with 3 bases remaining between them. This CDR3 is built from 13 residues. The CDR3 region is CASSLGSTGELFF. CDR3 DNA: TGTGCCAGCAGCTTAGGAAGCACCGGGGAGCTGTTTTTT.

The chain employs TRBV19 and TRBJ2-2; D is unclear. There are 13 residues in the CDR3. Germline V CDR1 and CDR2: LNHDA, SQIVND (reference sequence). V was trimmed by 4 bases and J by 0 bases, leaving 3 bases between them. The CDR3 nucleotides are TGTGCCAGTAGTAACGCGAACACCGGGGAGCTGTTTTTT. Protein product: CASSNANTGELFF. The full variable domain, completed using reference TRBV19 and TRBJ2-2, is DGGITQSPKYLFRKEGQNVTLSCEQNLNHDAMYWYRQDPGQGLRLIYYSQIVNDFQKGDIAEGYSVSREKKESFPLTVTSAQKNPTAFYLCASSNANTGELFFGEGSRLTVL.

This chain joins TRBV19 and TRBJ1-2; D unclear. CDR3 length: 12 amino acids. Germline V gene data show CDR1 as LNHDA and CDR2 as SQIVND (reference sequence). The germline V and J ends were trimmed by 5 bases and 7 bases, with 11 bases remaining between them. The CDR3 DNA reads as TGTGCCAGTAGTGTCGGCTTATCTGGCTACACCTTC. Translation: CASSVGLSGYTF.

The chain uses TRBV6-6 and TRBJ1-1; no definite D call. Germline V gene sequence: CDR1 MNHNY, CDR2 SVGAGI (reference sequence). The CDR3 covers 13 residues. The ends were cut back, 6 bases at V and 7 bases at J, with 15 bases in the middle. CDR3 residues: CASSPTQTSEAFF. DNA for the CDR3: TGTGCCAGCAGCCCTACCCAGACGAGTGAAGCTTTCTTT.